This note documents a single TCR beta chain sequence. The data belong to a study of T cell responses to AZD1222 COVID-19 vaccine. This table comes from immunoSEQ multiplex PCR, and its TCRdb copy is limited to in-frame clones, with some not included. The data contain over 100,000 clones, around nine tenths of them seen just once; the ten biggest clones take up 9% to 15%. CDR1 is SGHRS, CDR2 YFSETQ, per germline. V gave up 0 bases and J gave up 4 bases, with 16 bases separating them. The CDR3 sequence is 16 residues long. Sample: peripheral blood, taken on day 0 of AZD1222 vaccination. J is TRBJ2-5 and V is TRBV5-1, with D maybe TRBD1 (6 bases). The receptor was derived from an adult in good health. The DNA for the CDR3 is TGCGCCAGCAGCTTGGTGGGACATTCGTTGGGAGAGACCCAGTACTTC. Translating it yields CASSLVGHSLGETQYF.